Detailed here is one T cell receptor (beta chain). What it recognizes is unknown. Alongside a J-beta primer mix, a sample-barcoded 5' primer served in a second PCR lasting roughly 6 to 12 cycles. In TCRdb, the 5' RACE reads were re-called with MiXCR into one record per CDR3 protein. Here the sample spans some 290,000 distinct CDR3 sequences, around 27% being singletons. The data were taken from a study of blood T cells in healthy people across ages. General observations from the study: Across the age range, TCR beta diversity per million T cells fell in a roughly linear way. It was not possible, with unsorted PBMCs, to conclusively compare naive and antigen-experienced cells.

Deletions cut 7 bases from V and 4 bases from J, with 13 bases between. The CDR3 is made up of 13 amino acids. Per sample, a minimum of 6 million PBMCs were isolated. The chain links TRBV12-3 or TRBV12-4 to TRBJ2-5; no firm D call. This TCR was sampled from a woman between 65 and 79 years old in good health. Sample: blood. CDR3 DNA: TGTGCCAGCAACAACCTGGCTGTAGAGACCCAGTACTTC. Translating gives CASNNLAVETQYF.